Listed below are T cell receptor beta chains from one sample, sequenced in a study of tumor-infiltrating lymphocytes in primary liver carcinoma. One entry per CDR3 protein results from TCRdb running MiXCR on the multiplex PCR reads. The data show approximately 120,000 distinct CDR3 sequences, 64% seen once. Sequencing was carried out using liver tumor tissue from sampling region 3. All receptors come from a woman aged 55-70 years with primary liver carcinoma and hepatitis B virus infection. Both conserved end residues are part of each CDR3. The size of a clone is reported for some rows only, either as once, few or many, or as a class for expanded clones.

TRBJ2-3 . TRBV11-2 CASSLRGLVGLRVRTDTQYF
TRBJ1-1 many TRBV4-2 CASSQESTGTGRTEAFF
TRBJ2-1 many TRBV10-2 CASLDLAYNEQFF
TRBJ2-1 many TRBV6-1 CASSVHTFNEQFF
TRBJ2-1 . TRBV18 CASSPPGTSGNNEQFF
TRBJ1-5 . TRBV28 CASSLGGRFQPQHF
TRBJ2-3 . TRBV11-3 CASSLGLSSTDTQYF
TRBJ1-2 . TRBV28 CANSLNTIANYGYTF
TRBJ2-7 many TRBV29-1 CSGGGGGLEQYF
TRBJ2-2 . TRBV28 CAITGWDRAANTGELFF
TRBJ1-5 . TRBV28 CASGRRGLGNQPQHF
TRBJ1-2 . TRBV11-3 CAGSLEGASPRYAF
TRBJ2-7 many TRBV12-3/TRBV12-4 CASSLVGGPGEQYF
TRBJ2-7 . TRBV12-3/TRBV12-4 CASSGTTSITSYEQYF
TRBJ2-2 . TRBV11-2 CVGSLPQGPTGELFF
TRBJ1-6 . TRBV11-2 CASNFSGPYISPLHF
TRBJ1-2 . TRBV11-2 CASSLWRDYTF
TRBJ2-1 . TRBV5-1 CTSRLGGVNEQFF
TRBJ1-2 many TRBV28 CASTKFRGYTF
TRBJ2-5 . TRBV5-8 CGSSLIGTGGETQYF
TRBJ2-7 many TRBV6-1 CASNTGTGVGEQYF
TRBJ1-1 . TRBV11-2 CDSSLASVGGTEASF
TRBJ1-2 . TRBV11-2 CTSDQVGSYGYTF
TRBJ1-2 . TRBV28 CASGRQGAPYQGYTF
TRBJ1-2 . TRBV7-9 CASNLAFVSSNYGYTF
TRBJ2-5 . TRBV30 CAWFRASGVGTQYF
TRBJ1-2 . TRBV12-3/TRBV12-4 CANSLRDRNYGYIF